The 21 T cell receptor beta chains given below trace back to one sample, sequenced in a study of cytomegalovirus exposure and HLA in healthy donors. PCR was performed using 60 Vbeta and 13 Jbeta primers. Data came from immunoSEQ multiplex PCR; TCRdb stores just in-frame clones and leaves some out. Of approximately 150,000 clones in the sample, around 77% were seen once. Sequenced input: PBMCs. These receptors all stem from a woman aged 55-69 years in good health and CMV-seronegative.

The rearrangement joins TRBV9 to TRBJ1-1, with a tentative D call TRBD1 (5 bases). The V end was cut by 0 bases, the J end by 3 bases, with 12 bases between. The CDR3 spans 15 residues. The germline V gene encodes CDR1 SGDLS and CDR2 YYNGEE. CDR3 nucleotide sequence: TGTGCCAGCAGCGTAGTCGCCCAGGGCCACACTGAAGCTTTCTTT. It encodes CASSVVAQGHTEAFF.

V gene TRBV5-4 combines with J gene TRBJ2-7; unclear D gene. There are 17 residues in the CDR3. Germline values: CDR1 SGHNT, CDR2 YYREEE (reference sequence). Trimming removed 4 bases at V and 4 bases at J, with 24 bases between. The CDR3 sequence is CASSQLSDGVRKYEQYF. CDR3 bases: TGTGCCAGCAGCCAGCTCTCGGATGGAGTCCGGAAGTACGAGCAGTACTTC.

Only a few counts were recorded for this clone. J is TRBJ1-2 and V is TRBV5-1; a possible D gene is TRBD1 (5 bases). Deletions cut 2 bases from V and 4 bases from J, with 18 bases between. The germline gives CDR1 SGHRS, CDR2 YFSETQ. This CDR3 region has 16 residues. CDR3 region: CASSLSSGRVSYGYTF. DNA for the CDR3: TGCGCCAGCAGCTTATCGTCGGGCAGGGTCTCCTATGGCTACACCTTC. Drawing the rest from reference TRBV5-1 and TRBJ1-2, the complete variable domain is KAGVTQTPRYLIKTRGQQVTLSCSPISGHRSVSWYQQTPGQGLQFLFEYFSETQRNKGNFPGRFSGRQFSNSRSEMNVSTLELGDSALYLCASSLSSGRVSYGYTFGSGTRLTVV.

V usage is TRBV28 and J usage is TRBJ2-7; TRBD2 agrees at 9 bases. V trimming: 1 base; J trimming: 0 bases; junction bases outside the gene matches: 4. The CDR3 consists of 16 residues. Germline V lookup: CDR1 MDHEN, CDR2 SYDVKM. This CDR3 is CASSLYKAGGSYEQYF. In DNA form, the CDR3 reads TGTGCCAGCAGTTTATATAAAGCGGGAGGCTCCTACGAGCAGTACTTC.

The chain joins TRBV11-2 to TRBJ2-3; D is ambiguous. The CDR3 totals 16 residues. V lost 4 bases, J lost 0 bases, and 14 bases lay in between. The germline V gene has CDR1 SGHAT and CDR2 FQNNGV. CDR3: CASSSTAGSSTDTQYF. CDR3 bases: TGTGCCAGCAGCTCCACAGCAGGAAGTAGCACAGATACGCAGTATTTT.

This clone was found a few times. The CDR3 nucleotides are TGTGCCAGCAGTCGACAGGGTAGGAACGAGCAGTACTTC. Translated, it gives CASSRQGRNEQYF. The chain recombines TRBV27 with TRBJ2-5, with TRBD1 matching over 7 bases. The J call is doubtful: the DNA matches TRBJ2-7 better. From germline, CDR1 is MNHEY and CDR2 SMNVEV (reference sequence). This CDR3 has 13 residues.

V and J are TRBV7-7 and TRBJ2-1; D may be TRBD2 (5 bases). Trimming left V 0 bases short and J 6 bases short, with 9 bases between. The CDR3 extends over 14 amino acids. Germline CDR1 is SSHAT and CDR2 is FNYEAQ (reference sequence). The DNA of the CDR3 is TGTGCCAGCAGCTTAGCGCGAGGGTCCAATGAGCAGTTCTTC. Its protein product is CASSLARGSNEQFF.

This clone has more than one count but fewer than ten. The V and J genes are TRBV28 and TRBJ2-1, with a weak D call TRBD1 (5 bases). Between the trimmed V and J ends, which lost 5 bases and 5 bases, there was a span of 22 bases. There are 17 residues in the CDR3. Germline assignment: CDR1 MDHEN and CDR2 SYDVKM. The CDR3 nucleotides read TGTGCCAGCAGTCCCCTTTGGGGCAGCGCCCAACACAATGAGCAGTTCTTC. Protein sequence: CASSPLWGSAQHNEQFF.

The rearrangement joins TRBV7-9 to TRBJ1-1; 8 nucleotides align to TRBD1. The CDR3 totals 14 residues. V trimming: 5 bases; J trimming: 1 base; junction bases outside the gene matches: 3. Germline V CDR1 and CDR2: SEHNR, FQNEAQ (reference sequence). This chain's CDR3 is CASSPDRANTEAFF. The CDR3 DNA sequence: TGTGCCAGCAGCCCGGACAGGGCGAACACTGAAGCTTTCTTT.

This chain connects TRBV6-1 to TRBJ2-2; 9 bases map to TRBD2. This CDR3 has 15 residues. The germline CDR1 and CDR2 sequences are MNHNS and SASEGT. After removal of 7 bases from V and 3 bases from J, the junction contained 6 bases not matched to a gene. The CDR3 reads CASIRLAGYTGELFF. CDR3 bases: TGTGCCAGCATTAGGCTAGCGGGGTACACCGGGGAGCTGTTTTTT.

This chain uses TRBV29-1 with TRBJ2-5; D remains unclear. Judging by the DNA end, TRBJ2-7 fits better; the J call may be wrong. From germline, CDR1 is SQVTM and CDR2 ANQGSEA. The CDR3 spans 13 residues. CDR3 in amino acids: CSVVMSMSYEQYF. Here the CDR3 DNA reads TGCAGCGTTGTAATGAGTATGAGCTACGAGCAGTACTTC.

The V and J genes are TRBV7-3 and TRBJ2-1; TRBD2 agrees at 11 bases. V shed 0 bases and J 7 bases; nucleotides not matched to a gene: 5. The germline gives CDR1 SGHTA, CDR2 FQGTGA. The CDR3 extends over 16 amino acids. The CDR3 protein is CASSLTRGTSGNEQFF. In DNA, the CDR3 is TGTGCCAGCAGCTTAACCAGAGGGACTAGCGGTAATGAGCAGTTCTTC.

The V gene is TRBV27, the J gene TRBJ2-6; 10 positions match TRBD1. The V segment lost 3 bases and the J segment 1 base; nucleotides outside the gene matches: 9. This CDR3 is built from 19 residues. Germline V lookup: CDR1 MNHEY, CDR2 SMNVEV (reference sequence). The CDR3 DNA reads TGTGCCAGCAGTTTCCACGGGACAGGGGTCTCGTCTGGGGCCAACGTCCTGACTTTC. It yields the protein CASSFHGTGVSSGANVLTF.

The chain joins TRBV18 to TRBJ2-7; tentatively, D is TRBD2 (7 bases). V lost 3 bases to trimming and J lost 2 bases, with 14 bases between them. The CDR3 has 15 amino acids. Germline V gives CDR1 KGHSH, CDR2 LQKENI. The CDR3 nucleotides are TGTGCCAGCTCACCGGGCGGGGGCTATCCCTACGAGCAGTACTTC. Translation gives CASSPGGGYPYEQYF.

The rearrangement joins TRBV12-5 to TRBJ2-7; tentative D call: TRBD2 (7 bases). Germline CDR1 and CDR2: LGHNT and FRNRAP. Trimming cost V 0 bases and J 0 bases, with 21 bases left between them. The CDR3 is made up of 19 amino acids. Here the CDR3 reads CASGLVTPRGGSSSYEQYF. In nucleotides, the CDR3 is TGTGCTAGTGGTTTGGTAACGCCCAGGGGAGGGAGCAGCTCCTACGAGCAGTACTTC.

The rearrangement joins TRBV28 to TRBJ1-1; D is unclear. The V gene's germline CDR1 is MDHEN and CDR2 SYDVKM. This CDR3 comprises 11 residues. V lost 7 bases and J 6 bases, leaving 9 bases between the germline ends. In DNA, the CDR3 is TGTGCCAGCACAATGAGGGCTGAAGCTTTCTTT. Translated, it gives CASTMRAEAFF.

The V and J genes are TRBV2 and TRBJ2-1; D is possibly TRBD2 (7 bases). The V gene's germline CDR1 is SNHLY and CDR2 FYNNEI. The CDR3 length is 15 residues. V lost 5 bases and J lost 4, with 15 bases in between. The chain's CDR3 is CASSRGGGRYNEQFF. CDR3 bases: TGTGCCAGCAGTAGGGGGGGAGGCAGATACAATGAGCAGTTCTTC.

The CDR3 nucleotides read TGTGCCAGCAGTGCGACGATCCAGCGGGGAGAAGAGACCCAGTACTTC. Translation: CASSATIQRGEETQYF. This sequence joins TRBV2 and TRBJ2-5; 7 nucleotides line up with TRBD2. There are 16 residues in the CDR3. Germline V gives CDR1 SNHLY, CDR2 FYNNEI. V trimming: 4 bases; J trimming: 3 bases; junction bases outside the gene matches: 11.

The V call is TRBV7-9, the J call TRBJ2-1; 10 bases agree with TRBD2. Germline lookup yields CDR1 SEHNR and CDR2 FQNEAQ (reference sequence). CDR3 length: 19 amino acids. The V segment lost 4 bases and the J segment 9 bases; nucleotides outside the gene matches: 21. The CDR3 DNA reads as TGTGCCAGCAGCTCTCCACGGGATAGGGCGAGCGGGGGGGGACTTGAGCAGTTCTTC. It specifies CASSSPRDRASGGGLEQFF.

The CDR3 here is CASSVVPGQGGSGYTF. CDR3 DNA: TGTGCCAGCAGCGTGGTCCCGGGACAGGGGGGGAGCGGCTACACCTTC. This chain joins TRBV9 and TRBJ1-2, with 11 nucleotides matching TRBD1. Germline V lookup: CDR1 SGDLS, CDR2 YYNGEE. This CDR3 has 16 residues. V lost 2 bases to trimming and J lost 8 bases; unmatched junction nucleotides: 11.

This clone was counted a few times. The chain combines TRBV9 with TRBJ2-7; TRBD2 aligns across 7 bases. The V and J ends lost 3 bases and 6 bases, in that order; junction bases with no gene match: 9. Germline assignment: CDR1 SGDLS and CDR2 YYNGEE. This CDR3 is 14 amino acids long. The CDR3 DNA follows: TGTGCCAGCAGCGCCCAGGCGGGGGACGGCGAGCAGTACTTC. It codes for CASSAQAGDGEQYF.